Listed here are 4 T cell receptor beta chains from one sample, sequenced in a study of blood T cell repertoires in COVID-19. TCRdb keeps only in-frame clones here, not all; method: immunoSEQ multiplex PCR. The sample holds under 200,000 clones, around 85% seen once. Sample: PBMCs or T cells enriched from blood (not recorded which). The receptors derive from a woman in her thirties or forties with acute COVID-19.

This clone has only a few counts. V is TRBV7-2 and J is TRBJ2-5; TRBD2 matches at 10 bases. The CDR3 loop spans 15 amino acids. After removal of 5 bases from V and 5 bases from J, the junction contained 8 bases not matched to a gene. Germline CDR1 reads SGHTA; CDR2 reads FQGNSA. CDR3 in DNA: TGTGCCAGCAGCAAAACTAGCGGGATAGCGGAGACCCAGTACTTC. This translates into CASSKTSGIAETQYF.

At least ten counts were recorded for this clone. The gene calls are TRBV28 and TRBJ1-2; the match to TRBD1 covers 8 bases. The germline gives CDR1 MDHEN, CDR2 SYDVKM. V lost 3 bases and J lost 8; bases outside the gene matches: 11. The CDR3 loop spans 15 amino acids. CDR3 amino acids: CASSFTTGAFYGYTF. For the CDR3, the DNA is TGTGCCAGCAGTTTTACGACAGGGGCCTTCTACGGCTACACCTTC.

This clone was seen only once. J is TRBJ1-5 and V is TRBV6-1, with TRBD1 identical over 7 bases. This CDR3 is built from 16 residues. The junction had 2 bases not matched to a gene; V was cut back by 0 bases and J by 0 bases. Germline CDR1 is MNHNS and CDR2 is SASEGT. This chain's CDR3 is CASSEARQGSNQPQHF. CDR3 nucleotides: TGTGCCAGCAGTGAAGCTCGACAGGGTAGCAATCAGCCCCAGCATTTT.

This chain links TRBV10-3 with TRBJ1-1; TRBD1 might be the D (5 bases). This CDR3 spans 15 amino acids. From germline, CDR1 is ENHRY and CDR2 SYGVKD. Trimming pared 0 bases from V and 0 bases from J, leaving 8 bases between. In DNA, the CDR3 is TGTGCCATCAGTGAGTCGGAGGGGATGAACACTGAAGCTTTCTTT. Its protein is CAISESEGMNTEAFF.